One and the same sample provided the 4 T cell receptor beta chains below, sequenced in a study of identical twins. MiXCR, applied by TCRdb to the 5' RACE reads, yields one record per CDR3 protein. The sample contains 250,000 or so distinct CDR3 sequences, about 8.3% of which appear only once. The sample was also reused in another study, on yellow fever vaccine responses in identical twins.

The specimen sequenced was CD8+ T cells sorted from blood. Receptors were obtained from a woman aged 18-30 years in good health.

This clonotype was detected many times. V gene TRBV15 combines with J gene TRBJ2-1, with 11 bases aligning to TRBD2. J lost 9 bases, V lost 4 bases, and 8 bases had no gene match. Per the germline V gene, CDR1 is LNHNV and CDR2 is YYDKDF (reference sequence). The CDR3 totals 15 residues. The CDR3 DNA follows: TGTGCCACCAGCACCCGTAGCGGGGGGGCTTTTGAGCAGTTCTTC. Protein: CATSTRSGGAFEQFF. Together with reference TRBV15 and TRBJ2-1, the CDR3 gives the full variable domain: DAMVIQNPRYQVTQFGKPVTLSCSQTLNHNVMYWYQQKSSQAPKLLFHYYDKDFNNEADTPDNFQSRRPNTSFCFLDIRSPGLGDTAMYLCATSTRSGGAFEQFFGPGTRLTVL.

This clonotype appeared a few times. The gene calls are TRBV20-1 and TRBJ2-1; the match to TRBD2 covers 10 bases. V lost 3 bases and J lost 4; bases outside the gene matches: 6. The CDR3 consists of 15 residues. Germline-derived CDR1 and CDR2 are DFQATT and SNEGSKA (reference sequence). As DNA, the CDR3 is TGCAGTGCTAGCTCCGGGACTAGCGCGTACAATGAGCAGTTCTTC. Translated: CSASSGTSAYNEQFF.

The chain has TRBV29-1 and TRBJ2-7; D is possibly TRBD2 (7 bases). Trimming took 2 bases from V and 6 from J, leaving 14 bases between them. Germline V CDR1 and CDR2: SQVTM, ANQGSEA. CDR3 length: 13 amino acids. The CDR3 protein is CSVEKQGLREQYF. CDR3 nucleotides: TGCAGCGTTGAAAAACAGGGACTACGCGAGCAGTACTTC.

The chain uses TRBV29-1 and TRBJ2-3; no firm D call. V dropped 1 base and J dropped 2 bases, with 7 bases sitting between them. From germline, CDR1 is SQVTM and CDR2 ANQGSEA. The CDR3 has 13 amino acids. The CDR3 DNA follows: TGCAGCGTTGAAGGACCCCACACAGATACGCAGTATTTT. Translation gives CSVEGPHTDTQYF.